The TCR beta chain described here comes from a study of shared T cell receptors in the human thymus. Using immunoSEQ multiplex PCR, the repertoire was profiled, and TCRdb retains in-frame clones only, with some absent. The sample yields 500,000 to 850,000 clones, about 90% seen once. The table lists this clone with a few counts. Separately, the same data were catalogued under a study of human thymus T cells.

The specimen was thymocytes. This TCR derives from a boy in the first two years of life with a congenital heart defect.

The CDR3 region is CASSHVRQDQIPTNEKLFF. In DNA form, the CDR3 reads TGCGCCAGCAGCCACGTAAGACAGGACCAGATACCAACTAATGAAAAACTGTTTTTT. This chain links TRBV4-3 with TRBJ1-4, with a tentative D call TRBD1 (6 bases). This CDR3 has 19 residues. Germline V gene data show CDR1 as LGHNA and CDR2 as YSLEER. Trimming pared 3 bases from V and 0 bases from J, leaving 20 bases between.